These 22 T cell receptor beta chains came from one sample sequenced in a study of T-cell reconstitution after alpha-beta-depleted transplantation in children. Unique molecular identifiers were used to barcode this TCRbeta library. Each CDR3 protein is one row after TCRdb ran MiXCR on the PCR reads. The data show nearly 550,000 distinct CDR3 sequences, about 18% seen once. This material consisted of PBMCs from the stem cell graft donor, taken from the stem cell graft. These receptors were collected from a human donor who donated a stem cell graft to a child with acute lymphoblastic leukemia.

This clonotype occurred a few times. This chain's CDR3 is CASSLGAGTAVKNIQYF. DNA for the CDR3: TGCGCCAGCAGCTTGGGTGCCGGGACAGCAGTCAAAAACATTCAGTACTTC. This rearrangement joins TRBV5-1 to TRBJ2-4, with 7 bases aligning to TRBD1. Germline trimming cut 0 bases from V and 3 bases from J; bases unmatched to any gene: 9. Germline CDR1 and CDR2: SGHRS and YFSETQ. This CDR3 spans 17 amino acids.

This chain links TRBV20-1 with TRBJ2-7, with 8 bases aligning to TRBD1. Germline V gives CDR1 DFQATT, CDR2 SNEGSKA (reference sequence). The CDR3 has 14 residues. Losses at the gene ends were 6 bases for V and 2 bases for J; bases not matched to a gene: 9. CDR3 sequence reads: CSATIDRGPYEQYF. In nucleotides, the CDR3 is TGCAGTGCAACCATCGACAGGGGTCCCTACGAGCAGTACTTC.

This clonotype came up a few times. In nucleotides, the CDR3 is TGTGCCAGCAGCCTCCCCCGACAGCCATGGAACACCGGGGAGCTGTTTTTT. As protein: CASSLPRQPWNTGELFF. The V and J genes are TRBV6-5 and TRBJ2-2; TRBD1 might be the D (5 bases). Trimming removed 6 bases from V and 1 base from J, with 18 bases in between. From germline, CDR1 is MNHEY and CDR2 SVGAGI. The CDR3 totals 17 residues.

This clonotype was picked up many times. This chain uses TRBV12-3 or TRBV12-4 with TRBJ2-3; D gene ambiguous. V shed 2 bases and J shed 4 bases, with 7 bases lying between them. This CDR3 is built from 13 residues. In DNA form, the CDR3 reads TGTGCCAGCAGTTTATATCAGCCAGATACGCAGTATTTT. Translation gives CASSLYQPDTQYF.

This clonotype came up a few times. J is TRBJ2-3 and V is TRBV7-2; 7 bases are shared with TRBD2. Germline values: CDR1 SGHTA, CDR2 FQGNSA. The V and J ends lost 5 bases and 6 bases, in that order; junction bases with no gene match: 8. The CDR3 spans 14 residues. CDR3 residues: CASSPALAADTQYF. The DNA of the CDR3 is TGTGCCAGCAGCCCAGCTCTAGCGGCGGATACGCAGTATTTT.

CDR3 sequence reads: CASSPAIRRETYEQYF. CDR3 nucleotides: TGCGCCAGCAGCCCTGCTATTCGGCGGGAGACCTACGAGCAGTACTTC. The chain carries TRBV4-1 and TRBJ2-7, with TRBD2 identical over 7 bases. The CDR3 sequence is 16 residues long. V gave up 4 bases and J gave up 2 bases; unmatched junction bases: 11. The germline CDR1 and CDR2 sequences are MGHRA and YSYEKL.

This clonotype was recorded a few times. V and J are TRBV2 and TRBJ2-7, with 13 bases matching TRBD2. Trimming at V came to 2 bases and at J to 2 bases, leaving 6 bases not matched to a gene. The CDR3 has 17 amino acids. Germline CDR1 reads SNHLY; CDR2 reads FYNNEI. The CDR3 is CASSEFKGLAGTYEQYF. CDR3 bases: TGTGCCAGCAGTGAATTTAAGGGACTAGCGGGAACCTACGAGCAGTACTTC.

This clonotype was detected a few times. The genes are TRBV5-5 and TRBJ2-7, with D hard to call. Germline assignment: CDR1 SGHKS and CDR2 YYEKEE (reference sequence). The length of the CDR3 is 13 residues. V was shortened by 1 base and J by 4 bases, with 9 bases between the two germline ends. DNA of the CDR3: TGTGCCAGCAGCTTGTCCGGGTTTTACGAGCAGTACTTC. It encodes CASSLSGFYEQYF.

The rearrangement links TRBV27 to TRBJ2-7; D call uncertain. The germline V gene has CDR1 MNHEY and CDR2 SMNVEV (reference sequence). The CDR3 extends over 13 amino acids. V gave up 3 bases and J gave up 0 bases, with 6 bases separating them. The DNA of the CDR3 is TGTGCCAGCAGTTTCGAGAGCTCCTACGAGCAGTACTTC. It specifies CASSFESSYEQYF.

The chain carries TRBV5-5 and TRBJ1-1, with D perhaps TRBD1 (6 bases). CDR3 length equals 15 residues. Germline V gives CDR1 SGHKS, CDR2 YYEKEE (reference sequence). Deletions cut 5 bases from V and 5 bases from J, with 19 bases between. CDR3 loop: CASRWAGGARTEAFF. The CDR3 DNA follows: TGTGCCAGCAGGTGGGCCGGGGGGGCCAGAACTGAAGCTTTCTTT. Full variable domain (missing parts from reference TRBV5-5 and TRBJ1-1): DAGVTQSPTHLIKTRGQQVTLRCSPISGHKSVSWYQQVLGQGPQFIFQYYEKEERGRGNFPDRFSARQFPNYSSELNVNALLLGDSALYLCASRWAGGARTEAFFGQGTRLTVV.

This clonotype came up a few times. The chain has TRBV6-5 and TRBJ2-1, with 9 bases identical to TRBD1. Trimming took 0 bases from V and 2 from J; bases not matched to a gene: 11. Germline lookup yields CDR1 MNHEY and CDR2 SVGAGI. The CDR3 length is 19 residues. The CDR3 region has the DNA TGTGCCAGCAGTTACTCCCCGAGATGGCGGACAGGGGCCTACAATGAGCAGTTCTTC. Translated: CASSYSPRWRTGAYNEQFF.

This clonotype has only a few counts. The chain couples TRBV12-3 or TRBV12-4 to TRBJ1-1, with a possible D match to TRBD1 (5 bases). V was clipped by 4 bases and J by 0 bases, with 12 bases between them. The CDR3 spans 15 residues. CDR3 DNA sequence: TGTGCCAGCAGTTCCCGGGGCAGGTTGAACACTGAAGCTTTCTTT. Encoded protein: CASSSRGRLNTEAFF.

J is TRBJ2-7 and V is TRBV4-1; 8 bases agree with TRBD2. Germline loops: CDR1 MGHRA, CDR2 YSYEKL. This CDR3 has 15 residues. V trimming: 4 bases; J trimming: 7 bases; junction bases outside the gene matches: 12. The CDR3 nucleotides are TGCGCCAGCAGCCCATACGTCGGGGGGGCCAGTGAGCAGTACTTC. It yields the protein CASSPYVGGASEQYF.

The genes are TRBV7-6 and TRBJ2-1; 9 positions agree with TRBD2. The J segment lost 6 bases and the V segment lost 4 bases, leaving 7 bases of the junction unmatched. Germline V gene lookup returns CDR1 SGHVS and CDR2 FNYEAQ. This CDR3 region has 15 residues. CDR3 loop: CASSSIAGAGNEQFF. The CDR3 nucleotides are TGTGCCAGCAGCTCGATAGCGGGAGCGGGCAATGAGCAGTTCTTC.

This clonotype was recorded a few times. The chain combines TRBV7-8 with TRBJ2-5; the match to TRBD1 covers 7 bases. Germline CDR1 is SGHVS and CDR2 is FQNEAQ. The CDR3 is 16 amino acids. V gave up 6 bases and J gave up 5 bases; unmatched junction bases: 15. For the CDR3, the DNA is TGTGCCAGCAGACACTGGGACAGCTCCATTGGGGAGACCCAGTACTTC. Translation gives CASRHWDSSIGETQYF.

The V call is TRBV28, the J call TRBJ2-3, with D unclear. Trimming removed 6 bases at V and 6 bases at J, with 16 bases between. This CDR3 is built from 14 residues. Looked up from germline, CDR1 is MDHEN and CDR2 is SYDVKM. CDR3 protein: CASSPGQVGDTQYF. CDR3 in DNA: TGTGCCAGCAGCCCCGGGCAGGTGGGGGATACGCAGTATTTT. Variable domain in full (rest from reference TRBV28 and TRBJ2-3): DVKVTQSSRYLVKRTGEKVFLECVQDMDHENMFWYRQDPGLGLRLIYFSYDVKMKEKGDIPEGYSVSREKKERFSLILESASTNQTSMYLCASSPGQVGDTQYFGPGTRLTVL.

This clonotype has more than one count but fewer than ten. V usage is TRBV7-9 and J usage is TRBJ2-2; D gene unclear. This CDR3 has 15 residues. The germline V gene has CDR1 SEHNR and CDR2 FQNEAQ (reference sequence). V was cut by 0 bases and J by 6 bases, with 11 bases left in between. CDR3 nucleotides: TGTGCCAGCAGCTTAGCGATGCCAACGGCCGGGGAGCTGTTTTTT. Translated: CASSLAMPTAGELFF.

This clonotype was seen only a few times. CDR3 sequence (DNA): TGTGCCAGCAGCTCGGGACTCAACTATGGCTACACCTTC. This sequence encodes CASSSGLNYGYTF. The chain employs TRBV5-5 and TRBJ1-2, with D possibly matching TRBD1 (5 bases). Between the trimmed V and J ends, which lost 3 bases and 2 bases, there was a span of 8 bases. The CDR3 runs 13 residues. Germline V gene sequence: CDR1 SGHKS, CDR2 YYEKEE (reference sequence).

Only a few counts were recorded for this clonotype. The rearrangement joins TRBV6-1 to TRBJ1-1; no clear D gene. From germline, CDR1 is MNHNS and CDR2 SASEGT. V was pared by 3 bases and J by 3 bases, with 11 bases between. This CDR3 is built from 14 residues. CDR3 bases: TGTGCCAGCAGTGACCCGGGGAGGGACACTGAAGCTTTCTTT. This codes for CASSDPGRDTEAFF.

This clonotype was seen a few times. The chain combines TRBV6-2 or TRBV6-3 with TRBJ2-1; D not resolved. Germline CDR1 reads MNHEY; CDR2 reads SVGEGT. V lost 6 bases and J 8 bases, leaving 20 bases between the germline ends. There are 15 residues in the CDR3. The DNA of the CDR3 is TGTGCCAGCAGGCCACCTAATACCTTTGGCGATGAGCAGTTCTTC. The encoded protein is CASRPPNTFGDEQFF.

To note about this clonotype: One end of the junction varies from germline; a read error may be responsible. The CDR3 is CATSSWGQTSTNEKLFF. CDR3 DNA sequence: TGCGCCACCAGCTCATGGGGACAGACCTCAACTAATGAAAAACTGTTTTTT. The V gene is TRBV5-1, the J gene TRBJ1-4; 7 positions match TRBD1. Germline V gene data show CDR1 as SGHRS and CDR2 as YFSETQ. The CDR3 sequence is 17 residues long.

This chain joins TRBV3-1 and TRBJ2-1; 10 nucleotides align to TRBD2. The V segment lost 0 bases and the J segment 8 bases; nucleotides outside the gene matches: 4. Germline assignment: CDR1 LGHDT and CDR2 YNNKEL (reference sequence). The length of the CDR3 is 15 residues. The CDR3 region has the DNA TGTGCCAGCAGCCAAGAGCTAGCGGGAGCGGATGAGCAGTTCTTC. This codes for CASSQELAGADEQFF.